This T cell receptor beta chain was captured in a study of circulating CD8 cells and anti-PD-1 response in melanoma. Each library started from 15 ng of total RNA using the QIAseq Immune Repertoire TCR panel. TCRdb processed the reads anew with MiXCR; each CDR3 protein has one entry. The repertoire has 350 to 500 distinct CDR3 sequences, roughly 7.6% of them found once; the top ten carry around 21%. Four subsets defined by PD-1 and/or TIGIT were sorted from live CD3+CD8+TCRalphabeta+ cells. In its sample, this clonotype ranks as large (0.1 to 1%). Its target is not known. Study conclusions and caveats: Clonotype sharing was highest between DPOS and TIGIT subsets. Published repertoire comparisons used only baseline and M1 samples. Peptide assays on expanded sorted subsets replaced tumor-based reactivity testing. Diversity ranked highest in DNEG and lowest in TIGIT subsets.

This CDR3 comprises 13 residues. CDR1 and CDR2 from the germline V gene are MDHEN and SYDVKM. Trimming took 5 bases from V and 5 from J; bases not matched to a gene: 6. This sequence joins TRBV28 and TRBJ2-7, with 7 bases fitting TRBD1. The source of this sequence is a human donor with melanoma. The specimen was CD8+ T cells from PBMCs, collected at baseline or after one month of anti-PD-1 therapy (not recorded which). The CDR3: CASSRDRANEQYF. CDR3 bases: TGTGCCAGCAGTCGGGACAGAGCCAACGAGCAGTACTTC.